The 7 T cell receptor beta chains listed next were all sequenced from one sample in a study of regulatory T cells in long-lasting Graves disease. CDR3-region Arm-PCR and iRepertoire HTBI primers produced the TCR beta libraries. TCRdb called the multiplex PCR reads again in MiXCR, with one record for every CDR3 protein. Among a few hundred thousand distinct CDR3 sequences listed, 23% were seen once. Time point here: persistent/refractory GD, antithyroid drugs over 5 years with positive TRAb. The authors made the TCR library using RNA they extracted from PBMCs. Sample: peripheral blood mononuclear cells (PBMCs), taken when the disease was refractory, from a patient treated with antithyroid drugs. The source is a female donor with Graves disease.

Regarding this clonotype: One base away lies a much larger clone, so this may be a sequencing read error. V and J are TRBV6-2 or TRBV6-3 and TRBJ2-7; D is undetermined. Trimming took 7 bases from V and 6 from J, leaving 19 bases between them. The V gene's germline CDR1 is MNHEY and CDR2 SVGEGT. The CDR3 loop spans 14 amino acids. CDR3 nucleotide sequence: TGTGCCAGCATTATGGTGACCGCGTCACGCGAGCAGTACTTC. Its translation is CASIMVTASREQYF.

In this sample, this clonotype turned up many times. The CDR3 region is CAIDEDAQYGYTF. DNA of the CDR3: TGTGCCATCGATGAGGACGCTCAATATGGCTACACCTTC. This chain connects TRBV12-3 or TRBV12-4 to TRBJ1-2; no clear D gene. The CDR3 totals 13 residues. The V gene lost 10 bases and the J gene lost 5 bases, with 17 bases spanning the gap.

Ten or more counts support this clonotype. This chain connects TRBV4-1 to TRBJ2-7; D possibly matches TRBD1 or TRBD2 (6 bases each). The CDR3 has 14 amino acids. Germline CDR1 MGHRA, CDR2 YSYEKL. V was pared by 5 bases and J by 0 bases, with 11 bases between. The CDR3 reads CASSGGPFSYEQYF. CDR3 nucleotides: TGCGCCAGCAGCGGGGGGCCGTTCTCCTACGAGCAGTACTTC.

This clonotype was observed a handful of times. The gene calls are TRBV7-9 and TRBJ1-6, with D possibly being TRBD1 (5 bases). The germline CDR1 and CDR2 sequences are SEHNR and FQNEAQ (reference sequence). Trimming shortened V by 2 bases and J by 10 bases, and 12 bases separated the two germline ends. The CDR3 has 14 amino acids. CDR3 loop: CASSLSFGGSPLHF. The CDR3 DNA is TGTGCCAGCAGCTTATCTTTCGGGGGATCACCCCTCCACTTT. Full variable domain (missing parts from reference TRBV7-9 and TRBJ1-6): DTGVSQNPRHKITKRGQNVTFRCDPISEHNRLYWYRQTLGQGPEFLTYFQNEAQLEKSRLLSDRFSAERPKGSFSTLEIQRTEQGDSAMYLCASSLSFGGSPLHFGNGTRLTVT.

This clonotype appeared a few times. The rearrangement joins TRBV20-1 to TRBJ2-5; D unresolved. CDR3 length equals 10 residues. Germline CDR1 is DFQATT and CDR2 is SNEGSKA (reference sequence). Trimming stripped 6 bases from V and 5 bases from J, with 7 bases between. In DNA, the CDR3 is TGCAGTGCCGCGAGGGAGACCCAGTACTTC. This translates into CSAARETQYF.

As to this clonotype: A much bigger clone sits one base away, suggesting this may be a read error. This rearrangement joins TRBV28 to TRBJ2-7, with 8 bases lining up with TRBD1. V shed 4 bases, J shed 9 bases, and the junction held 14 bases outside the gene matches. From germline, CDR1 is MDHEN and CDR2 SYDVKM. This CDR3 region has 15 residues. The CDR3 DNA reads as TGTGCCAGCAGTTCCCCAGGGACAGGCAGTAATGGGCAGTACTTC. Encoded protein: CASSSPGTGSNGQYF.

This clonotype was seen a few times. This chain links TRBV7-9 with TRBJ1-4; the D gene is possibly TRBD1 (5 bases). Germline V gene data show CDR1 as SEHNR and CDR2 as FQNEAQ (reference sequence). The CDR3 spans 15 residues. The V gene lost 3 bases and the J gene lost 8 bases, with 16 bases spanning the gap. The CDR3 loop reads CASSLGGGVREKLFF. DNA for the CDR3: TGTGCCAGCAGCTTGGGGGGGGGGGTTAGGGAAAAACTGTTTTTT.